Each of the 11 T cell receptor beta chains below was sequenced from the same sample in a study of shared clonotypes between healthy human individuals. The assay was immunoSEQ multiplex PCR, and TCRdb's table has in-frame clones only and misses some. The table has around 2,000,000 clones, approximately 95% seen once. Naivety among CD8 cells was defined by CD45RO negativity and positive CCR7 selection, thereby excluding terminally differentiated effector memory CD45RA+ cells. Sequencing was carried out using naive CD8+ T cells sorted from blood. The receptors come from a man between 18 and 29 years old in good health.

V is TRBV7-9 and J is TRBJ1-4, with D possibly TRBD1 on 5 matching bases. CDR1 and CDR2 from the germline V gene are SEHNR and FQNEAQ (reference sequence). The CDR3 is 14 residues long. V gave up 4 bases and J gave up 8 bases, with 14 bases separating them. The CDR3 sequence is CASSYYDEGEKLFF. The CDR3 DNA is TGTGCCAGCAGCTACTACGACGAGGGGGAAAAACTGTTTTTT. Filled out from reference TRBV7-9 and TRBJ1-4, the complete variable domain reads DTGVSQNPRHKITKRGQNVTFRCDPISEHNRLYWYRQTLGQGPEFLTYFQNEAQLEKSRLLSDRFSAERPKGSFSTLEIQRTEQGDSAMYLCASSYYDEGEKLFFGSGTQLSVL.

This clone appeared a single time. The chain uses TRBV4-1 and TRBJ2-2, with TRBD2 identical over 7 bases. The CDR3 length is 16 residues. With V trimmed by 0 bases and J by 4 bases, 5 bases remained unmatched. The V gene's germline CDR1 is MGHRA and CDR2 YSYEKL. The chain's CDR3 is CASSQDLSGITGELFF. In nucleotides, the CDR3 is TGCGCCAGCAGCCAAGATTTGAGCGGGATCACCGGGGAGCTGTTTTTT.

Only one count was recorded for this clone. This rearrangement joins TRBV10-3 to TRBJ2-6; D perhaps matches TRBD1 (5 bases). This CDR3 spans 16 amino acids. From germline, CDR1 is ENHRY and CDR2 SYGVKD. V was shortened by 6 bases and J by 1 base, with 13 bases between the two germline ends. CDR3 protein: CAIRNLDRSGANVLTF. CDR3 DNA: TGTGCCATCAGGAACCTAGACAGATCTGGGGCCAACGTCCTGACTTTC.

The V and J genes are TRBV7-9 and TRBJ2-6, with D perhaps matching TRBD1 (5 bases). The CDR3 length is 17 residues. CDR1 SEHNR and CDR2 FQNEAQ come from the germline V gene (reference sequence). Trimming removed 1 base from V and 0 bases from J, with 10 bases in between. The CDR3 loop is CASSLEGQGSGANVLTF. CDR3 coding DNA: TGTGCCAGCAGCTTAGAGGGCCAGGGCTCTGGGGCCAACGTCCTGACTTTC.

V is TRBV7-9 and J is TRBJ2-7; TRBD2 matches at 8 bases. J gave up 6 bases and V 5 bases, and 15 bases lay outside the gene matches. This CDR3 contains 16 residues. CDR1 SEHNR and CDR2 FQNEAQ come from the germline V gene (reference sequence). This chain's CDR3 is CASSDGGERVWGEQYF. In nucleotides, the CDR3 is TGTGCCAGCAGCGACGGGGGGGAGCGGGTTTGGGGCGAGCAGTACTTC.

The chain carries TRBV10-3 and TRBJ1-6, with 8 bases identical to TRBD1. The CDR3 consists of 15 residues. Germline CDR1 is ENHRY and CDR2 is SYGVKD. With 5 bases clipped from V and 6 bases from J, the junction kept 6 bases outside the gene matches. In nucleotides, the CDR3 is TGTGCCATCAGTCCTCAGGGGGCAGTTAATTCACCCCTCCACTTT. Translation: CAISPQGAVNSPLHF.

This clone was recorded only once. V gene TRBV19 combines with J gene TRBJ2-3; the D is unclear. Germline loops: CDR1 LNHDA, CDR2 SQIVND (reference sequence). Deletions cut 6 bases from V and 4 bases from J, with 11 bases between. The CDR3 has 13 amino acids. The CDR3 nucleotides are TGTGCCAGTAGACTCGCGTTGGCAGATACGCAGTATTTT. Protein sequence: CASRLALADTQYF.

The chain uses TRBV19 and TRBJ2-3; D uncertain. The germline V and J ends were trimmed by 3 bases and 6 bases, with 7 bases remaining between them. The germline V gene encodes CDR1 LNHDA and CDR2 SQIVND (reference sequence). This CDR3 has 12 amino acids. The CDR3 nucleotides read TGTGCCAGTAGTATGACAAGTGATACGCAGTATTTT. Translating gives CASSMTSDTQYF.

The chain is built from TRBV5-6 and TRBJ2-7; no definite D call. The ends were cut back, 4 bases at V and 3 bases at J, with 11 bases in the middle. The CDR3 runs to 13 residues. Germline values: CDR1 SGHDT, CDR2 YYEEEE. The chain's CDR3 is CASSDWRSYEQYF. CDR3 DNA: TGTGCCAGCAGCGATTGGCGGAGCTACGAGCAGTACTTC.

J is TRBJ2-5 and V is TRBV5-6, with a weak D call TRBD1 (7 bases). The ends were cut back, 0 bases at V and 4 bases at J, with 16 bases in the middle. Germline V gene data show CDR1 as SGHDT and CDR2 as YYEEEE. This CDR3 is 16 amino acids long. In DNA form, the CDR3 reads TGTGCCAGCAGCTTGGAGGGGCAGGGGGGACGAGAGACCCAGTACTTC. Protein product: CASSLEGQGGRETQYF.

The chain uses TRBV11-2 and TRBJ1-2; D gene uncertain. The CDR3 consists of 14 residues. V was cut by 1 base and J by 7 bases, with 13 bases left in between. From germline, CDR1 is SGHAT and CDR2 FQNNGV. The CDR3 region has the DNA TGTGCCAGCAGCTTAGGTAAAGGGAATCCTGGCTACACCTTC. Its translation is CASSLGKGNPGYTF.